A selection of T cell receptor beta chains follows, all from one sample in a study of blood T cells in healthy people across ages. Each CDR3 protein gets one entry after TCRdb re-called the 5' RACE reads with MiXCR. The repertoire holds around 1,900,000 distinct CDR3 sequences, with about two fifths as singletons. Material for sequencing was blood. These receptors all stem from a human donor in good health. Each CDR3 is given with its conserved first and last residue. A D gene is named only where the DNA matches it firmly. Expanded clones are given a class, and other clones once, few, many or no size at all.

V	D	J	size	CDR3	DNA
TRBV5-1	-	TRBJ2-6	-	CASSLGQLSGANVLTF	TGCGCCAGCAGCTTGGGGCAGCTCTCTGGGGCCAACGTCCTGACTTTC
TRBV20-1	TRBD1	TRBJ2-3	-	CSARRDRSTDTQYF	TGCAGTGCTAGGAGGGACAGAAGCACAGATACGCAGTATTTT
TRBV7-2	-	TRBJ2-1	-	CASSPRAGPGRVQFF	TGTGCCAGCAGCCCCAGGGCGGGCCCGGGACGTGTGCAGTTCTTC
TRBV5-6	-	TRBJ2-7	few	CASSLLHGYEQYF	TGTGCCAGCAGCTTGTTACACGGCTACGAGCAGTACTTC
TRBV29-1	TRBD1	TRBJ2-5	few	CSVAQGQETQYF	TGCAGCGTTGCACAGGGGCAAGAGACCCAGTACTTC
TRBV12-3/TRBV12-4	-	TRBJ2-4	few	CASTQAKNIQYF	TGTGCCAGCACGCAGGCTAAAAACATTCAGTACTTC
TRBV7-2	TRBD2	TRBJ2-3	few	CASSLVGGLAGEDTQYF	TGTGCCAGCAGCTTAGTGGGGGGACTAGCGGGGGAAGATACGCAGTATTTT
TRBV3-1	-	TRBJ2-5	few	CASSQQLYQETQYF	TGTGCCAGCAGCCAACAATTGTACCAAGAGACCCAGTACTTC
TRBV2	-	TRBJ1-6	-	CASSRFVDSPLHF	TGTGCCAGCAGTCGTTTTGTCGATTCACCCCTCCACTTT
TRBV6-2/TRBV6-3	TRBD1	TRBJ1-5	-	CASKTGEQPQHF	TGTGCCAGCAAGACAGGGGAACAGCCCCAGCATTTT
TRBV7-2	-	TRBJ1-6	-	CASSYRPNSSLHF	TGTGCCAGCAGCTACAGACCCAATTCATCCCTCCACTTT
TRBV30	-	TRBJ1-5	-	CAWSVGSNQPQHF	TGTGCCTGGAGTGTAGGGAGCAATCAGCCCCAGCATTTT
TRBV7-2	TRBD2	TRBJ2-1	-	CASSLSGGSYNEQVF	TGTGCCAGCAGCCTTAGCGGGGGTTCCTACAATGAGCAGGTCTTC
TRBV5-5	TRBD1	TRBJ2-6	once	CAGSLPGQPNVLTF	TGTGCCGGCAGCTTACCGGGACAGCCCAACGTCCTGACTTTC
TRBV7-9	-	TRBJ1-4	-	CASSPVEGWGEKLFF	TGTGCCAGCAGCCCCGTTGAGGGGTGGGGTGAAAAACTGTTTTTT
TRBV12-3/TRBV12-4	-	TRBJ1-1	-	CAGSRVGGGTEAFF	TGTGCCGGCAGTCGAGTCGGGGGGGGCACTGAAGCTTTCTTT
TRBV4-2	-	TRBJ2-3	few	CASSHSPDYTDTQYF	TGTGCCAGCAGCCACAGCCCGGACTACACAGATACGCAGTATTTT
TRBV7-9	-	TRBJ1-2	-	CASSPNEGSYGYTF	TGTGCCAGCAGCCCTAATGAGGGGAGCTATGGCTACACCTTC
TRBV20-1	TRBD2	TRBJ2-7	-	CSARSMRGIGADNTEQYF	TGCAGTGCCAGAAGTATGCGGGGGATTGGGGCGGACAACACCGAGCAGTACTTC
TRBV6-6	-	TRBJ1-4	few	CASRGDGKSAEKLFF	TGTGCCAGCAGGGGGGATGGGAAAAGTGCTGAAAAACTGTTTTTT
TRBV12-3/TRBV12-4	-	TRBJ1-4	-	CASSLRGSFDEKLFF	TGTGCCAGCAGTTTAAGGGGATCCTTCGACGAAAAACTGTTTTTT
TRBV24-1	-	TRBJ2-5	few	CATSDGRRTPQETQYF	TGTGCCACCAGTGATGGAAGGCGAACGCCTCAAGAGACCCAGTACTTC
TRBV29-1	-	TRBJ1-2	few	CSVEVQSAGYTF	TGCAGCGTTGAAGTCCAGTCGGCTGGCTACACCTTC
TRBV5-1	TRBD2	TRBJ2-1	many	CASSPLAGGEYEQFF	TGCGCCAGCAGCCCGCTAGCGGGGGGGGAGTATGAGCAGTTCTTC
TRBV9	TRBD2	TRBJ2-5	-	CASSSHAGGGQETQYF	TGTGCCAGCAGCTCCCACGCCGGGGGGGGCCAGGAGACCCAGTACTTC
TRBV6-2/TRBV6-3	-	TRBJ2-3	few	CASSWGGTETDTQYF	TGTGCCAGCAGCTGGGGCGGGACAGAAACAGATACGCAGTATTTT
TRBV15	-	TRBJ1-5	few	CATTHPSSVTGDSNQPQHF	TGTGCCACCACCCACCCTTCGTCTGTGACCGGGGACAGCAATCAGCCCCAGCATTTT
TRBV10-3	TRBD2	TRBJ2-1	few	CAISGLAGVTYNEQFF	TGTGCCATCAGTGGTTTAGCGGGGGTAACCTACAATGAGCAGTTCTTC
TRBV20-1	-	TRBJ2-7	-	CSAYPPDSSYEQYF	TGCAGTGCTTATCCACCGGACAGCTCCTACGAGCAGTACTTC
TRBV28	-	TRBJ1-5	few	CASTLQGIENQPQHF	TGTGCCAGCACCTTACAGGGAATTGAGAATCAGCCCCAGCATTTT
TRBV10-3	-	TRBJ1-1	-	CAINEHRDVNTEAFF	TGTGCCATCAATGAACACAGGGACGTGAACACTGAAGCTTTCTTT
TRBV7-9	-	TRBJ2-3	few	CASSSNRGAYNTDTQYF	TGTGCCAGCAGCTCAAACCGGGGGGCCTACAACACAGATACGCAGTATTTT
TRBV20-1	TRBD2	TRBJ2-4	-	CSARDPSGLGEQYF	TGCAGTGCTAGAGACCCTAGCGGCCTCGGGGAGCAGTACTTC
TRBV29-1	TRBD1	TRBJ1-4	few	CSVESQGTNEKLFF	TGCAGCGTCGAATCACAGGGGACTAATGAAAAACTGTTTTTT
TRBV10-3	-	TRBJ2-7	-	CATRSKDSSYEQYF	TGTGCCACCCGATCAAAGGACAGTTCCTACGAGCAGTACTTC